A single sample gave rise to the 32 T cell receptor beta chains below, sequenced in a study of blood T cell repertoires in COVID-19. Some clones are missing from TCRdb's copy, which holds only in-frame ones; the method was immunoSEQ multiplex PCR. Of 75,000 to 90,000 clones in the sample, 75% to 95% were seen once. Specimen: peripheral blood. The receptors were sampled from a woman aged 45-65 years in a cohort sampled during active COVID-19.

V is TRBV6-5 and J is TRBJ2-7; no reliable D call. Per the germline V gene, CDR1 is MNHEY and CDR2 is SVGAGI. V lost 6 bases to trimming and J lost 3 bases, with 3 bases between them. This CDR3 is 10 amino acids long. Here the CDR3 reads CASSLYEQYF. The CDR3 nucleotides are TGTGCCAGCAGCCTCTACGAGCAGTACTTC.

This clone showed up just a few times. The chain couples TRBV12-3 or TRBV12-4 to TRBJ2-4; D possibly corresponds to TRBD2 (6 bases). Trimming removed 5 bases from V and 7 bases from J, with 12 bases in between. The length of the CDR3 is 13 residues. Written as DNA, the CDR3 is TGTGCCAGCAGTCCCGGGAGTCAGAACATTCAGTACTTC. Its translation is CASSPGSQNIQYF.

The chain carries TRBV29-1 and TRBJ2-7; 7 positions agree with TRBD1. The CDR3 has 13 residues. The germline CDR1 and CDR2 sequences are SQVTM and ANQGSEA. Trimming cost V 5 bases and J 2 bases; bases outside gene matches: 6. In DNA, the CDR3 is TGCAGCGTTAAAGGGCAGGGGGCCTACGAGCAGTACTTC. It is translated as CSVKGQGAYEQYF.

The V call is TRBV3-1 (or the pseudogene TRBV3-2), the J call TRBJ1-1; D gene ambiguous. The CDR3 consists of 14 residues. Between the trimmed V and J ends, which lost 1 base and 1 base, there was a span of 7 bases. Germline CDR1 LGHDT, CDR2 YNNKEL (reference sequence). CDR3 DNA: TGTGCCAGCAGCCAAGTCCCCCAGAACACTGAAGCTTTCTTT. Amino acids: CASSQVPQNTEAFF.

The chain recombines TRBV6-5 with TRBJ1-5; D is possibly TRBD1 (5 bases). Per germline, CDR1 MNHEY and CDR2 SVGAGI. This CDR3 comprises 14 residues. V lost 5 bases to trimming and J lost 0 bases, with 8 bases between them. This CDR3 reads CASSRQISNQPQHF. The CDR3 DNA sequence: TGTGCCAGCAGTCGACAGATTAGCAATCAGCCCCAGCATTTT.

The V call is TRBV6-4, the J call TRBJ2-1; D may be TRBD2 (5 bases). The CDR3 is made up of 16 amino acids. CDR1 is MRHNA, CDR2 SNTAGT, per germline. The V end was cut by 4 bases, the J end by 7 bases, with 20 bases between. The CDR3 nucleotides read TGTGCCAGCAGTGTTGTCGGGCCGGCAGGAGGAAATGAGCAGTTCTTC. Translating it yields CASSVVGPAGGNEQFF.

This clone has only a few counts. The chain couples TRBV7-6 to TRBJ2-1, with TRBD2 identical over 11 bases. CDR3 size: 16 residues. Germline loops: CDR1 SGHVS, CDR2 FNYEAQ. After removal of 5 bases from V and 6 bases from J, the junction contained 9 bases not matched to a gene. CDR3: CASSPSFSGRANEQFF. The CDR3 DNA sequence: TGTGCCAGCAGCCCCTCCTTTAGCGGGAGGGCCAATGAGCAGTTCTTC.

The chain joins TRBV28 to TRBJ2-5; possible D gene TRBD1, 6 bases. CDR1 MDHEN and CDR2 SYDVKM come from the germline V gene. The CDR3 extends over 14 amino acids. Trimming shortened V by 6 bases and J by 5 bases, and 16 bases separated the two germline ends. The CDR3 sequence: CASRPHREWETQYF. The CDR3, as DNA: TGTGCCAGCAGACCTCACAGGGAGTGGGAGACCCAGTACTTC.

The table lists this clone with a count of one. This rearrangement joins TRBV28 to TRBJ2-7, with a weak D call TRBD1 (5 bases). This CDR3 has 14 residues. The V gene lost 3 bases and the J gene lost 5 bases, with 14 bases spanning the gap. CDR1 and CDR2 (germline): MDHEN, SYDVKM. The CDR3 region is CASSFQGGIDEQYF. The CDR3 nucleotides are TGTGCCAGCAGTTTCCAGGGTGGAATCGACGAGCAGTACTTC.

The chain has TRBV27 and TRBJ1-5, with D unresolved. The CDR3 extends over 13 amino acids. Germline V lookup: CDR1 MNHEY, CDR2 SMNVEV (reference sequence). V dropped 2 bases and J dropped 7 bases, with 9 bases sitting between them. The CDR3 sequence is CASSLEAGQPQHF. DNA of the CDR3: TGTGCCAGCAGTTTAGAGGCGGGACAGCCCCAGCATTTT.

This clone came up once. This rearrangement joins TRBV4-2 to TRBJ2-7, with TRBD1 matching 8 bases. The CDR3 is 17 amino acids. Unmatched junction bases numbered 10, after V lost 0 bases and J lost 3 bases. In germline, CDR1 is LGHNA, CDR2 YNFKEQ. The CDR3 region has the DNA TGTGCCAGCAGCCAAGAGGCCCAGGGGGCAGTAGACTACGAGCAGTACTTC. This sequence encodes CASSQEAQGAVDYEQYF.

The V call is TRBV2, the J call TRBJ2-4; TRBD1 matches 8 bases. From germline, CDR1 is SNHLY and CDR2 FYNNEI. V lost 8 bases to trimming and J lost 4 bases; unmatched junction nucleotides: 7. The CDR3 contains 14 residues. This chain's CDR3 is CASGDWDRKNIQYF. The CDR3, as DNA: TGTGCCAGCGGGGACTGGGACAGGAAAAACATTCAGTACTTC.

V and J are TRBV3-1 (or the pseudogene TRBV3-2) and TRBJ1-1, with 8 bases that match TRBD1. The CDR3 covers 14 residues. The germline V gene encodes CDR1 LGHDT and CDR2 YNNKEL (reference sequence). V lost 2 bases to trimming and J lost 4 bases; unmatched junction nucleotides: 3. Here the CDR3 reads CASSQPTGGTEAFF. Written as DNA, the CDR3 is TGTGCCAGCAGCCAACCCACAGGGGGCACTGAAGCTTTCTTT.

This chain links TRBV14 with TRBJ2-3; TRBD1 aligns across 7 bases. The CDR3 loop spans 16 amino acids. Unmatched junction bases numbered 7, after V lost 4 bases and J lost 0 bases. Germline V gene sequence: CDR1 SGHDN, CDR2 FVKESK. Written as DNA, the CDR3 is TGTGCCAGCAGCCGAGGACAGGCCTCTAGCACAGATACGCAGTATTTT. Translating gives CASSRGQASSTDTQYF.

V gene TRBV7-9 combines with J gene TRBJ1-6; D perhaps matches TRBD1 (5 bases). Germline-derived CDR1 and CDR2 are SEHNR and FQNEAQ (reference sequence). The CDR3 has 15 amino acids. V was cut by 4 bases and J by 8 bases, with 15 bases left in between. CDR3 bases: TGTGCCAGCAGCTCCGGGGGAGCCCCCTATTCACCCCTCCACTTT. This encodes CASSSGGAPYSPLHF.

V usage is TRBV3-1 (or the pseudogene TRBV3-2) and J usage is TRBJ2-2; D might be TRBD2 (7 bases). The germline V gene has CDR1 LGHDT and CDR2 YNNKEL (reference sequence). V lost 1 base, J lost 6 bases, and 18 bases lay in between. This CDR3 contains 17 residues. CDR3 nucleotides: TGTGCCAGCAGCCAAGGGTCCACCCGGGGGGCACCCGGGGAGCTGTTTTTT. This codes for CASSQGSTRGAPGELFF.

The chain combines TRBV27 with TRBJ2-1; maybe TRBD1 (5 bases). Trimming stripped 5 bases from V and 6 bases from J, with 8 bases between. This CDR3 contains 12 residues. Germline assignment: CDR1 MNHEY and CDR2 SMNVEV (reference sequence). CDR3 in DNA: TGTGCCAGCAGTCACACAGGCAATGAGCAGTTCTTC. Amino acids: CASSHTGNEQFF.

CDR3 in DNA: TGTGCCAGCATTTCCGGACAGGGGTTTGAGCAGTTCTTC. Its translation: CASISGQGFEQFF. This chain links TRBV27 with TRBJ2-1; the match to TRBD1 covers 9 bases. With V trimmed by 7 bases and J by 9 bases, 7 bases remained unmatched. Germline-derived CDR1 and CDR2 are MNHEY and SMNVEV (reference sequence). CDR3 length: 13 amino acids.

The V and J genes are TRBV2 and TRBJ2-5; TRBD2 aligns across 7 bases. CDR3 length: 14 amino acids. J was trimmed by 5 bases and V by 8 bases; bases with no gene match: 11. Germline assignment: CDR1 SNHLY and CDR2 FYNNEI. DNA for the CDR3: TGTGCCAGCGGCTTGGGGAGGGCGATGGAGACCCAGTACTTC. Translated: CASGLGRAMETQYF.

The V and J genes are TRBV5-1 and TRBJ2-5; maybe TRBD1 (5 bases). CDR3 size: 16 residues. Trimming took off 5 bases at V and 2 bases at J, with 19 bases between the two ends. CDR1 SGHRS and CDR2 YFSETQ come from the germline V gene. Here the CDR3 DNA reads TGCGCCAGCAGTGTGAGCTGGACAAGGGGACAAGAGACCCAGTACTTC. Translation gives CASSVSWTRGQETQYF. The variable domain in full, completed from reference TRBV5-1 and TRBJ2-5, reads KAGVTQTPRYLIKTRGQQVTLSCSPISGHRSVSWYQQTPGQGLQFLFEYFSETQRNKGNFPGRFSGRQFSNSRSEMNVSTLELGDSALYLCASSVSWTRGQETQYFGPGTRLLVL.

V usage is TRBV6-5 and J usage is TRBJ2-5; 8 bases are a match to TRBD1. There are 13 residues in the CDR3. Trimming took 6 bases from V and 5 from J; bases not matched to a gene: 5. CDR1 is MNHEY and CDR2 is SVGAGI in the germline V gene. CDR3 in amino acids: CASSDRGGETQYF. The CDR3 DNA reads as TGTGCCAGCAGCGACAGGGGAGGCGAGACCCAGTACTTC.

V and J are TRBV5-4 and TRBJ2-5, with D tentatively TRBD2 (7 bases). CDR3 size: 15 residues. With 4 bases removed from V and 1 base from J, the gap between germline ends came to 14 bases. Germline lookup yields CDR1 SGHNT and CDR2 YYREEE (reference sequence). The CDR3, as DNA: TGTGCCAGCAGCCCCGAAGGGGGGGGCCAAGAGACCCAGTACTTC. Amino acid sequence: CASSPEGGGQETQYF.

This sequence joins TRBV6-5 and TRBJ2-1; D perhaps matches TRBD2 (5 bases). This CDR3 contains 15 residues. Trimming took off 7 bases at V and 11 bases at J, with 24 bases between the two ends. Germline lookup yields CDR1 MNHEY and CDR2 SVGAGI. This CDR3 is CASNSLAGGGGKQFF. The CDR3, as DNA: TGTGCCAGCAACTCCCTGGCGGGCGGAGGTGGGAAGCAGTTCTTC.

The chain links TRBV5-1 to TRBJ1-4; D unresolved. Between the trimmed V and J ends, which lost 1 base and 4 bases, there was a span of 8 bases. From germline, CDR1 is SGHRS and CDR2 YFSETQ. This CDR3 region has 14 residues. The CDR3 sequence is CASSLRGDNEKLFF. DNA for the CDR3: TGCGCCAGCAGCTTGAGAGGCGATAATGAAAAACTGTTTTTT. Variable domain in full (rest from reference TRBV5-1 and TRBJ1-4): KAGVTQTPRYLIKTRGQQVTLSCSPISGHRSVSWYQQTPGQGLQFLFEYFSETQRNKGNFPGRFSGRQFSNSRSEMNVSTLELGDSALYLCASSLRGDNEKLFFGSGTQLSVL.

This clone has more than one count but fewer than ten. The chain combines TRBV7-9 with TRBJ1-3, with D hard to call. This CDR3 region has 16 residues. Trimming pared 1 base from V and 3 bases from J, leaving 13 bases between. Germline V CDR1 and CDR2: SEHNR, FQNEAQ (reference sequence). This chain's CDR3 is CASSLGGSVFGNTIYF. As DNA, the CDR3 is TGTGCCAGCAGCTTAGGAGGCAGCGTTTTTGGAAACACCATATATTTT.

The chain employs TRBV5-4 and TRBJ2-3, with 7 bases that match TRBD2. This CDR3 has 17 residues. Germline CDR1 is SGHNT and CDR2 is YYREEE (reference sequence). V lost 4 bases, J lost 0 bases, and 11 bases stayed unmatched. The CDR3 reads CASSTAAGTASTDTQYF. CDR3 in DNA: TGTGCCAGCAGCACGGCAGCGGGAACGGCTAGCACAGATACGCAGTATTTT.

The chain carries TRBV7-3 and TRBJ2-5; a possible D gene is TRBD2 (6 bases). Between the trimmed V and J ends, which lost 4 bases and 2 bases, there was a span of 14 bases. The CDR3 is made up of 15 amino acids. Germline V gene sequence: CDR1 SGHTA, CDR2 FQGTGA. The CDR3 region is CASSSRSGGQETQYF. CDR3 bases: TGTGCCAGCAGCTCCCGATCCGGGGGACAAGAGACCCAGTACTTC.

This clone was seen only a few times. V usage is TRBV10-3 and J usage is TRBJ1-5, with 7 bases fitting TRBD1. The J segment lost 3 bases and the V segment lost 8 bases, leaving 4 bases of the junction unmatched. Germline loops: CDR1 ENHRY, CDR2 SYGVKD. The CDR3 is 13 residues long. In nucleotides, the CDR3 is TGTGCCATCTCAGGACAGGTCAATCAGCCCCAGCATTTT. Translation gives CAISGQVNQPQHF.

This sequence joins TRBV7-2 and TRBJ1-3; no clear D. V lost 8 bases to trimming and J lost 0 bases, with 14 bases between them. CDR1 is SGHTA and CDR2 is FQGNSA in the germline V gene. CDR3 size: 15 residues. CDR3 loop: CASEPAESSGNTIYF. CDR3 DNA sequence: TGTGCCAGCGAACCCGCGGAGAGCTCTGGAAACACCATATATTTT.

This clone has a handful of counts. The CDR3 loop reads CARETGGEQPQHF. The CDR3 bases are TGTGCCCGCGAGACAGGGGGCGAACAGCCCCAGCATTTT. The chain recombines TRBV21-1 with TRBJ1-5; the table's TRBD1 call for D was not verified on the DNA. TRBV21-1 is an annotated pseudogene. This CDR3 comprises 13 residues.

This chain uses TRBV5-1 with TRBJ2-3; 7 bases are shared with TRBD1. The CDR3 runs 14 residues. V lost 4 bases and J lost 4; bases outside the gene matches: 6. Germline V lookup: CDR1 SGHRS, CDR2 YFSETQ. CDR3 protein: CASSLRQGADTQYF. The DNA of the CDR3 is TGCGCCAGCAGCCTGCGACAGGGTGCAGATACGCAGTATTTT.

The chain recombines TRBV2 with TRBJ1-5, with TRBD1 matching over 7 bases. Germline V gives CDR1 SNHLY, CDR2 FYNNEI. Unmatched junction bases numbered 8, after V lost 5 bases and J lost 7 bases. The CDR3 consists of 14 residues. CDR3 region: CASSLRQGEQPQHF. Written as DNA, the CDR3 is TGTGCCAGCAGTTTACGACAGGGTGAACAGCCCCAGCATTTT. Full variable domain (missing parts from reference TRBV2 and TRBJ1-5): EPEVTQTPSHQVTQMGQEVILRCVPISNHLYFYWYRQILGQKVEFLVSFYNNEISEKSEIFDDQFSVERPDGSNFTLKIRSTKLEDSAMYFCASSLRQGEQPQHFGDGTRLSIL.